These 16 T cell receptor beta chains came from one sample sequenced in a study of human T cells and chemical hapten exposure. Total RNA was isolated from unfractionated whole blood. TCRdb fed the 5' RACE reads into MiXCR, producing one record per CDR3 protein. The sample lists around 140,000 distinct CDR3 sequences, around 4% occurring once. The receptor set was obtained from a female donor in good health.

This clonotype was seen ten or more times. The V call is TRBV25-1, the J call TRBJ2-7; perhaps TRBD1 as D (5 bases). The CDR3 is 14 residues long. V gave up 5 bases and J gave up 5 bases, with 16 bases separating them. Germline CDR1 reads MGHDK; CDR2 reads SYGVNS. The CDR3 reads CASSPGRVPHEQYF. DNA of the CDR3: TGTGCCAGCAGTCCAGGCAGGGTCCCTCACGAGCAGTACTTC.

This clonotype was detected many times. This chain joins TRBV6-2 or TRBV6-3 and TRBJ1-2; no reliable D call. CDR3 length: 12 residues. CDR1 MNHEY and CDR2 SVGEGT come from the germline V gene. Between the trimmed V and J ends, which lost 4 bases and 4 bases, there was a span of 7 bases. The DNA of the CDR3 is TGTGCCAGCAGTTCCCGAGTCTATGGCTACACCTTC. Protein: CASSSRVYGYTF.

This clonotype was seen many times. V and J are TRBV3-1 and TRBJ1-1; 12 nucleotides align to TRBD1. The germline V gene has CDR1 LGHDT and CDR2 YNNKEL (reference sequence). This CDR3 contains 15 residues. Trimming cost V 0 bases and J 11 bases; bases outside gene matches: 7. DNA of the CDR3: TGTGCCAGCAGCCAAGAGCGGGACAGGGGGCGCGGGGCTTTCTTT. As protein: CASSQERDRGRGAFF. Variable domain in full (rest from reference TRBV3-1 and TRBJ1-1): DTAVSQTPKYLVTQMGNDKSIKCEQNLGHDTMYWYKQDSKKFLKIMFSYNNKELIINETVPNRFSPKSPDKAHLNLHINSLELGDSAVYFCASSQERDRGRGAFFGQGTRLTVV.

The rearrangement uses TRBV14 and TRBJ2-7; 9 bases align to TRBD1. V trimming: 5 bases; J trimming: 6 bases; junction bases outside the gene matches: 11. The CDR3 is 15 amino acids. Germline V CDR1 and CDR2: SGHDN, FVKESK. The CDR3 here is CASSITGTGFLEQYF. DNA of the CDR3: TGTGCCAGCAGCATAACCGGGACAGGGTTTCTCGAGCAGTACTTC.

Ten or more counts support this clonotype. This chain uses TRBV7-9 with TRBJ2-6; no reliable D call. In germline, CDR1 is SEHNR, CDR2 FQNEAQ (reference sequence). This CDR3 contains 14 residues. V lost 5 bases to trimming and J lost 2 bases, with 7 bases between them. The CDR3 here is CASSPQTGANVLTF. DNA for the CDR3: TGTGCCAGCAGCCCCCAAACTGGGGCCAACGTCCTGACTTTC.

This clonotype occurred many times. The chain links TRBV9 to TRBJ2-5; 10 bases align to TRBD1. J gave up 4 bases and V 0 bases, and 3 bases lay outside the gene matches. Per germline, CDR1 SGDLS and CDR2 YYNGEE. This CDR3 comprises 15 residues. This CDR3 is CASSVGGQGSETQYF. Here the CDR3 DNA reads TGTGCCAGCAGCGTAGGGGGACAGGGGTCAGAGACCCAGTACTTC.

Many counts were recorded for this clonotype. The chain carries TRBV19 and TRBJ2-7; TRBD2 matches at 11 bases. Germline V gene lookup returns CDR1 LNHDA and CDR2 SQIVND (reference sequence). There are 15 residues in the CDR3. Losses at the gene ends were 3 bases for V and 4 bases for J; bases not matched to a gene: 5. CDR3 sequence (DNA): TGTGCCAGTAGTATGGGACTAGCGGCCCTATACGAGCAGTACTTC. Its translation: CASSMGLAALYEQYF.

In this sample, this clonotype turned up many times. V usage is TRBV4-3 and J usage is TRBJ2-3; TRBD2 agrees at 10 bases. The CDR3 contains 15 residues. From germline, CDR1 is LGHNA and CDR2 YSLEER. With V trimmed by 1 base and J by 5 bases, 3 bases remained unmatched. This CDR3 is CASSQGTSGIDTQYF. CDR3 coding DNA: TGCGCCAGCAGCCAAGGAACTAGCGGGATAGATACGCAGTATTTT.

This clonotype was counted ten times or more. The chain uses TRBV28 and TRBJ1-5; D ambiguous. The V gene's germline CDR1 is MDHEN and CDR2 SYDVKM. The CDR3 is 14 amino acids. Trimming removed 6 bases at V and 2 bases at J, with 11 bases between. The CDR3 reads CASSWTRGNQPQHF. The DNA of the CDR3 is TGTGCCAGCAGCTGGACGAGGGGCAATCAGCCCCAGCATTTT. Using reference TRBV28 and TRBJ1-5 for the parts outside the CDR3, the full variable domain is DVKVTQSSRYLVKRTGEKVFLECVQDMDHENMFWYRQDPGLGLRLIYFSYDVKMKEKGDIPEGYSVSREKKERFSLILESASTNQTSMYLCASSWTRGNQPQHFGDGTRLSIL.

This clonotype has ten or more counts. The gene calls are TRBV13 and TRBJ2-7; D ambiguous. The CDR3 extends over 13 amino acids. Trimming left V 5 bases short and J 0 bases short, with 8 bases between. CDR1 is PRHDT, CDR2 FYEKMQ, per germline (reference sequence). This chain's CDR3 is CASSAGSSYEQYF. The CDR3 bases are TGTGCCAGCAGCGCCGGGTCCTCCTACGAGCAGTACTTC. Looking up the rest from reference TRBV13 and TRBJ2-7 gives the full variable domain: AAGVIQSPRHLIKEKRETATLKCYPIPRHDTVYWYQQGPGQDPQFLISFYEKMQSDKGSIPDRFSAQQFSDYHSELNMSSLELGDSALYFCASSAGSSYEQYFGPGTRLTVT.

As to this clonotype: A much larger clone differs from this one at a single base, so this may be a read error. CDR3 nucleotides: TGTGCCACCGGACAGCACCAGAATTCACCCCTCCACTTT. This codes for CATGQHQNSPLHF. The chain joins TRBV15 to TRBJ1-6, with TRBD1 as a possible D gene (6 bases). The CDR3 covers 13 residues. Per germline, CDR1 LNHNV and CDR2 YYDKDF (reference sequence). The V end was cut by 8 bases, the J end by 7 bases, with 12 bases between.

This clonotype showed up many times. The chain carries TRBV7-2 and TRBJ2-7, with D possibly being TRBD2 (6 bases). The germline V and J ends were trimmed by 2 bases and 2 bases, with 10 bases remaining between them. Germline values: CDR1 SGHTA, CDR2 FQGNSA. The CDR3 is made up of 14 amino acids. CDR3 sequence: CASSLYGTAYEQYF. The CDR3 DNA sequence: TGTGCCAGCAGCTTATACGGGACTGCCTACGAGCAGTACTTC.

In DNA, the CDR3 is TGTGCCAGCTCACCGGGAGCAAACACAGATACGCAGTATTTT. Protein sequence: CASSPGANTDTQYF. This sequence joins TRBV18 and TRBJ2-3; D may be TRBD2 (5 bases). This CDR3 region has 14 residues. Germline V lookup: CDR1 KGHSH, CDR2 LQKENI. Trimming took off 3 bases at V and 2 bases at J, with 9 bases between the two ends.

In this sample, this clonotype turned up many times. No DNA is shown, since the ends of the CDR3 on it are uncertain; the CDR3 is the one TCRdb lists. The V gene is TRBV29-1, the J gene TRBJ2-5; the table's D gene call, TRBD1, was not cross checked with the DNA. CDR1 and CDR2 from the germline V gene are SQVTM and ANQGSEA. The CDR3 is 13 residues long, counting both termini. The CDR3 here is CSVESWGSGTGYF.

Ten or more counts support this clonotype. CDR3: CASSFYRQPQHF. CDR3 in DNA: TGTGCCAGCAGCTTTTATCGACAGCCCCAGCATTTT. The chain couples TRBV7-2 to TRBJ1-5; D is uncertain. The CDR3 is 12 residues long. The V gene lost 3 bases and the J gene lost 7 bases, with 7 bases spanning the gap. In germline, CDR1 is SGHTA, CDR2 FQGNSA.

This clonotype was observed many times. The chain recombines TRBV7-2 with TRBJ1-4, with 8 bases that match TRBD1. Trimming cost V 5 bases and J 7 bases; bases outside gene matches: 9. CDR3 length equals 15 residues. The germline V gene has CDR1 SGHTA and CDR2 FQGNSA. CDR3 sequence: CASSVTGGVGEKLFF. CDR3 DNA: TGTGCCAGCAGCGTAACAGGGGGAGTTGGTGAAAAACTGTTTTTT.